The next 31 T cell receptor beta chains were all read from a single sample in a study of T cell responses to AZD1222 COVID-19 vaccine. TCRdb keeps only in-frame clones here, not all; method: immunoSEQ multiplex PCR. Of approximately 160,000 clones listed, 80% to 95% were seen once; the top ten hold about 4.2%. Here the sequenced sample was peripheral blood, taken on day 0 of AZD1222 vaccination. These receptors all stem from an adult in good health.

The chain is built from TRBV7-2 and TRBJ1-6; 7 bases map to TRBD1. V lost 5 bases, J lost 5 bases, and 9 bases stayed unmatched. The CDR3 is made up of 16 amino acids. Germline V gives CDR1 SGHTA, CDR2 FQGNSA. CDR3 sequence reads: CASSADRVVDNSPLHF. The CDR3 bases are TGTGCCAGCAGCGCCGACAGGGTAGTAGATAATTCACCCCTCCACTTT.

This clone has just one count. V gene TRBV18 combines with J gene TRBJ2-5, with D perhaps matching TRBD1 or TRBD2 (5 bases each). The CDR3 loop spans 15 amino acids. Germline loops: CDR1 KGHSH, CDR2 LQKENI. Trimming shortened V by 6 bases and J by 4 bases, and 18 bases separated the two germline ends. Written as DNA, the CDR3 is TGTGCCAGCTCGCGCCGGGACGGCCGGGTAGAGACCCAGTACTTC. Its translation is CASSRRDGRVETQYF.

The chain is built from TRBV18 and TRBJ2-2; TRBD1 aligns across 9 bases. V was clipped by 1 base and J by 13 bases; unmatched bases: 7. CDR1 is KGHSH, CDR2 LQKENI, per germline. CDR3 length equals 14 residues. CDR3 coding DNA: TGTGCCAGCTCACCACTCCGGGACAGGGAGGTGCTGTTTTTT. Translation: CASSPLRDREVLFF.

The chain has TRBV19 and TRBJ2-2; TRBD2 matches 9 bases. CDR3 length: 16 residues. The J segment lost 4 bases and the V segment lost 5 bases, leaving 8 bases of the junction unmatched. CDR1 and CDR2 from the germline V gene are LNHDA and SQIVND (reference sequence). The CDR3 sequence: CASSGNSGSGTGELFF. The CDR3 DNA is TGTGCCAGTAGTGGTAATAGCGGGAGTGGCACCGGGGAGCTGTTTTTT.

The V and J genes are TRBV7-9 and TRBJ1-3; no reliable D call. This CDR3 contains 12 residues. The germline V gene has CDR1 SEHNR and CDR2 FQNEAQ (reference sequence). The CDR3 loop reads CVTEKLPNTIYF. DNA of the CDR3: TGTGTAACGGAAAAACTGCCAAACACCATATATTTT.

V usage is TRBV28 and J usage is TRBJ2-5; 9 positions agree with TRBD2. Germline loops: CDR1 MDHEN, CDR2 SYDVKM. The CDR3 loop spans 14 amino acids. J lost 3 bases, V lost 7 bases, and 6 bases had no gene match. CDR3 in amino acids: CASKALAGKETQYF. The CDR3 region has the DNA TGTGCCAGCAAAGCACTAGCGGGTAAAGAGACCCAGTACTTC. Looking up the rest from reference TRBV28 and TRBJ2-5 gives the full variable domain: DVKVTQSSRYLVKRTGEKVFLECVQDMDHENMFWYRQDPGLGLRLIYFSYDVKMKEKGDIPEGYSVSREKKERFSLILESASTNQTSMYLCASKALAGKETQYFGPGTRLLVL.

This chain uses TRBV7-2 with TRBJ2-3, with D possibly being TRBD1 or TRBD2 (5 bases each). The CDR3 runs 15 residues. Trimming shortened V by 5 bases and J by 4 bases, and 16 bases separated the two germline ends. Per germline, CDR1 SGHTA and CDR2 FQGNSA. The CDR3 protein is CASSPGLGVSDTQYF. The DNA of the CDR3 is TGTGCCAGCAGCCCCGGTTTGGGGGTATCAGATACGCAGTATTTT.

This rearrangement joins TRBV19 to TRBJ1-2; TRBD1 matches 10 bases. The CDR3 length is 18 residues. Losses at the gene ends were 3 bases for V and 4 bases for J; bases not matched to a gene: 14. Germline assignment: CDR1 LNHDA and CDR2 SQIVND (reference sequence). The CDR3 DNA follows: TGTGCCAGTAGTATGCACCCCCAGACAGGGGGCTTTGTCTATGGCTACACCTTC. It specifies CASSMHPQTGGFVYGYTF.

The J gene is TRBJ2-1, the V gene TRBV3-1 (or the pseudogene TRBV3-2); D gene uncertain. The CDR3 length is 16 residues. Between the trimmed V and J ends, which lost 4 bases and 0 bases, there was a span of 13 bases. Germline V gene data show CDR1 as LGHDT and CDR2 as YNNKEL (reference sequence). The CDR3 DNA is TGTGCCAGCAGCCCAAGACTCGTTAGCTCCTACAATGAGCAGTTCTTC. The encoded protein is CASSPRLVSSYNEQFF.

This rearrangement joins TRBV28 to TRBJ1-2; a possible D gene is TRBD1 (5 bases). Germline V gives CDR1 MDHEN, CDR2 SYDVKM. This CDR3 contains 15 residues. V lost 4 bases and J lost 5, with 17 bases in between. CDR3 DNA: TGTGCCAGCAGTTCCGGGCGGAAACGGGGGTATGGCTACACCTTC. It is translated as CASSSGRKRGYGYTF.

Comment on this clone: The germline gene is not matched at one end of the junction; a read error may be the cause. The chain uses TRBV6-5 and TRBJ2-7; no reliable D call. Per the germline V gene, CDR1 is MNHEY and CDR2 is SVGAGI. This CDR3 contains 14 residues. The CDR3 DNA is TGTGCCAGCAATTACGGTGGCGCGTCGTACGAGCAGTACTTC. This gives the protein CASNYGGASYEQYF.

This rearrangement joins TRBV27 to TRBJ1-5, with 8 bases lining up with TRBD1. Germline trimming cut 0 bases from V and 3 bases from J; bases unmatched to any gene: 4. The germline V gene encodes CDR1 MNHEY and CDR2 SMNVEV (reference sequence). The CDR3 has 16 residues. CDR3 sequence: CASSLSADRVNQPQHF. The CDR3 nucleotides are TGTGCCAGCAGTTTATCTGCGGACAGGGTCAATCAGCCCCAGCATTTT.

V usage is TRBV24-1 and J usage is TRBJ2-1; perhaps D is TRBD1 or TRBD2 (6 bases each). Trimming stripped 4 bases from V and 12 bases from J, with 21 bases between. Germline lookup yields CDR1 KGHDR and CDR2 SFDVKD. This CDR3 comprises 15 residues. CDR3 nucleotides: TGTGCCACCAGTGACTGGGGGGACACCGGAAGTGGGCAGTTCTTC. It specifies CATSDWGDTGSGQFF.

CDR3: CASSLHRGTPNTEAFF. The DNA for the CDR3 is TGTGCCAGCAGTTTACACCGTGGGACTCCGAACACTGAAGCTTTCTTT. The rearrangement uses TRBV28 and TRBJ1-1, with a possible D match to TRBD1 (5 bases). The V end lost 2 bases, the J end lost 1 base, and 14 bases lay between the germline ends. There are 16 residues in the CDR3. Per germline, CDR1 MDHEN and CDR2 SYDVKM.

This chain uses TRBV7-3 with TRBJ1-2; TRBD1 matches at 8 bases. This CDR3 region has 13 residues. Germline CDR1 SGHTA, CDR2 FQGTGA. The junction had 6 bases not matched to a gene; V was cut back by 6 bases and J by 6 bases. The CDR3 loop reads CASRATTGDGYTF. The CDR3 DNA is TGTGCCAGCAGGGCGACGACAGGGGATGGCTACACCTTC.

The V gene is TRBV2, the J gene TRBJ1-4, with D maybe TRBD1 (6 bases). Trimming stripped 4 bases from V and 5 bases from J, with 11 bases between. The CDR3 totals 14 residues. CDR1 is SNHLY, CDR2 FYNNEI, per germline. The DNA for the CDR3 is TGTGCCAGCAGTGGGGGGCGGGTCAATGAAAAACTGTTTTTT. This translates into CASSGGRVNEKLFF.

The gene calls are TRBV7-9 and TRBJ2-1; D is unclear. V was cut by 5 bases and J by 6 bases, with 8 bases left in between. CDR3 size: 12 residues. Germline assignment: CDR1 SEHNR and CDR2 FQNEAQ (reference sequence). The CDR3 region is CASSLGANEQFF. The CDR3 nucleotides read TGTGCCAGCAGCCTAGGAGCCAATGAGCAGTTCTTC.

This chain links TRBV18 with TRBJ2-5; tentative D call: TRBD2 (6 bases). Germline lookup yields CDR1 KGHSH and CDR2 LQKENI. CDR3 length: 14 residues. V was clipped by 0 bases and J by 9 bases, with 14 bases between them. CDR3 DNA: TGTGCCAGCTCACCACCTGCGGGACCCGGGGCCCAGTACTTC. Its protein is CASSPPAGPGAQYF.

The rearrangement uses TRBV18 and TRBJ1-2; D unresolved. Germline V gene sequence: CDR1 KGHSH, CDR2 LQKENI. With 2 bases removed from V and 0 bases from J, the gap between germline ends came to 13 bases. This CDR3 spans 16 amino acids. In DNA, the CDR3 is TGTGCCAGCTCACCAGGAGGTCCGGGAACTAACTATGGCTACACCTTC. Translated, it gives CASSPGGPGTNYGYTF. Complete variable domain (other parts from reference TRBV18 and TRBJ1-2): NAGVMQNPRHLVRRRGQEARLRCSPMKGHSHVYWYRQLPEEGLKFMVYLQKENIIDESGMPKERFSAEFPKEGPSILRIQQVVRGDSAAYFCASSPGGPGTNYGYTFGSGTRLTVV.

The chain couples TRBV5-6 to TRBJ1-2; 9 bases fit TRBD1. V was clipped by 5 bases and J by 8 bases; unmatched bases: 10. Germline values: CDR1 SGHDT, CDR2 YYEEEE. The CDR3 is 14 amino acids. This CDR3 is CASSLIEDRGGYTF. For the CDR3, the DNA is TGTGCCAGCAGTCTGATAGAGGACAGGGGAGGCTACACCTTC.

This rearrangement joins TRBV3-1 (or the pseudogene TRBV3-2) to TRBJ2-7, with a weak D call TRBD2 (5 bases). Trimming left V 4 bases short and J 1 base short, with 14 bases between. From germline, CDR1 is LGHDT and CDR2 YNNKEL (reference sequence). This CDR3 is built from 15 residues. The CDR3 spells CASSRQNSGSYEQYF. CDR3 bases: TGTGCCAGCAGCCGTCAGAACAGCGGTTCCTACGAGCAGTACTTC.

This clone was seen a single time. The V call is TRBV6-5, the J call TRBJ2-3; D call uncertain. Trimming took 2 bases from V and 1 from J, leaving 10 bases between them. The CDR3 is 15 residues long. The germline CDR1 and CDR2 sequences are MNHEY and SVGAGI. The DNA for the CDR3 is TGTGCCAGCAGTTACAGTGGTCCGGGCACAGATACGCAGTATTTT. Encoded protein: CASSYSGPGTDTQYF.

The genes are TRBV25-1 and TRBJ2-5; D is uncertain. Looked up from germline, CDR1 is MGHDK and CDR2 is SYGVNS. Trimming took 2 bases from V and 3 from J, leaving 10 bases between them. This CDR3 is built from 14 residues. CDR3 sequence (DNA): TGTGCCAGCAGTGAACCAGCGTTTGAAGAGACCCAGTACTTC. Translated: CASSEPAFEETQYF.

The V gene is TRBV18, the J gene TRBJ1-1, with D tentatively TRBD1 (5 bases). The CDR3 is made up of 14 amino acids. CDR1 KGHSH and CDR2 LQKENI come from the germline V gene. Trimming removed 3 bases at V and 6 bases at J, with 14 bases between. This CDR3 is CASSPSVGAAEAFF. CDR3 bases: TGTGCCAGCTCACCTTCGGTCGGGGCAGCTGAAGCTTTCTTT.

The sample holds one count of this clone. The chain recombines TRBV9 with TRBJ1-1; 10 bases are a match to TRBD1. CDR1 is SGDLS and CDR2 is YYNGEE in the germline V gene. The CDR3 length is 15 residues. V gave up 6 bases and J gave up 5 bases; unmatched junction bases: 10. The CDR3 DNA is TGTGCCAGCACCCCGACAGGGGGCGGGAGTACTGAAGCTTTCTTT. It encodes CASTPTGGGSTEAFF.

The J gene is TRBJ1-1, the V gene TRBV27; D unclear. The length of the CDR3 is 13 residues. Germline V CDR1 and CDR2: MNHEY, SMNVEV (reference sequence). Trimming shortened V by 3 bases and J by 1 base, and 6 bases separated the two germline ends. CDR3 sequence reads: CASSLYPNTEAFF. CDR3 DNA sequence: TGTGCCAGCAGTTTGTACCCGAACACTGAAGCTTTCTTT.

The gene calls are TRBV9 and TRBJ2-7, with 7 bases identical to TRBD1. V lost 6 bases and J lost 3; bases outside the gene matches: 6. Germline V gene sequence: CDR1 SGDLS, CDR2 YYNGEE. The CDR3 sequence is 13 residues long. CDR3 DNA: TGTGCCAGCAACCAACAGGGGTACTACGAGCAGTACTTC. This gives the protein CASNQQGYYEQYF.

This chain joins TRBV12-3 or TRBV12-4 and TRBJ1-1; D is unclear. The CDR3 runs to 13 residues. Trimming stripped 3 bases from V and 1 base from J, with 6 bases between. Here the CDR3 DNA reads TGTGCCAGCAGTTTTTTTGGGAACACTGAAGCTTTCTTT. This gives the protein CASSFFGNTEAFF.

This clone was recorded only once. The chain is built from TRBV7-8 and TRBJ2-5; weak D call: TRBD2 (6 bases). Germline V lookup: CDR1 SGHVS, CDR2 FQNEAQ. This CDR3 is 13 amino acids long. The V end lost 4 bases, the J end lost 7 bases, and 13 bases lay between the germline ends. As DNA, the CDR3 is TGTGCCAGCAGCTCAGACAGCGGGTGGACCCAGTACTTC. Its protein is CASSSDSGWTQYF. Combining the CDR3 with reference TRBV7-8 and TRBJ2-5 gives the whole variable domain GAGVSQSPRYKVAKRGQDVALRCDPISGHVSLFWYQQALGQGPEFLTYFQNEAQLDKSGLPSDRFFAERPEGSVSTLKIQRTQQEDSAVYLCASSSDSGWTQYFGPGTRLLVL.

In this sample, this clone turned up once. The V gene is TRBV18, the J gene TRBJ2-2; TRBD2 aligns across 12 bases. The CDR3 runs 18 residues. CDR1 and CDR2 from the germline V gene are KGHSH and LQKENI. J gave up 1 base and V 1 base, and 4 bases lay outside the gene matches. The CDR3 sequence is CASSPLLAGGGNTGELFF. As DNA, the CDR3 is TGTGCCAGCTCACCACTACTAGCGGGAGGCGGGAACACCGGGGAGCTGTTTTTT.

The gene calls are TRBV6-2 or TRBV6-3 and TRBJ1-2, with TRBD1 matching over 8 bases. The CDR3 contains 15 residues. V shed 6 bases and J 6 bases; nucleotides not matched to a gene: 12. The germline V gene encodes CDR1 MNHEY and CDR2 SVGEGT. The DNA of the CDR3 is TGTGCCAGCAGCCTCGGACAGGGTGAGAGAAATGGCTACACCTTC. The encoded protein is CASSLGQGERNGYTF.